This T cell receptor (beta chain) emerged from a study of technical replicates of blood from a handful of donors. The CDR3 has 14 residues. Losses at the gene ends were 4 bases for V and 5 bases for J; bases not matched to a gene: 6. The germline gives CDR1 SGHDT, CDR2 YYEEEE. TCRdb's copy holds only in-frame clones and misses some; the assay was immunoSEQ multiplex PCR. The repertoire holds over 50,000 clones, with around 85% as singletons. V gene TRBV5-6 combines with J gene TRBJ2-1; 7 nucleotides line up with TRBD1. The receptor's source is a human donor in good health. Some clones in this sample may be carry-over from other donors' samples. The specimen was PBMCs. CDR3 in amino acids: CASSPDRIDNEQFF. For the CDR3, the DNA is TGTGCCAGCAGCCCGGACAGGATCGACAATGAGCAGTTCTTC. Full variable domain (remainder filled in from reference TRBV5-6 and TRBJ2-1): DAGVTQSPTHLIKTRGQQVTLRCSPKSGHDTVSWYQQALGQGPQFIFQYYEEEERQRGNFPDRFSGHQFPNYSSELNVNALLLGDSALYLCASSPDRIDNEQFFGPGTRLTVL.